The source of this T cell receptor (beta chain) is a study of T cells after yellow fever vaccination (dated by TCRdb to about 2019). Some background on the complete study: The SMART-Seq v4 Ultra Low Input RNA kit was used to prepare libraries from fractions with low cell numbers. To follow T-cell clones before and after both primary and booster YFV17D yellow fever vaccination, bulk TCR alpha and beta repertoires underwent longitudinal sequencing. Blood was drawn at multiple timepoints before and after primary and secondary immunization, with bulk PBMC replicates and cell subsets isolated. Two healthy male donors, one aged 18 to 30 and one aged 30 to 40 years, were included in the cohort. What the study reported, not specific to this receptor: Compared with the primary T-cell response, the secondary T-cell response was faster but weaker, reaching its peak on day 5 rather than on day 15. A small share of clonotypes occurred in both CD4 and CD8 compartments, likely arising from convergent recombination. The study included only two donors, which limits how far the findings can be generalized. Most clones expanded after primary vaccination (96% of CD4 and around nine tenths of CD8) were re-detected after the booster, suggesting that broad memory maintenance occurred. FACS-sorted repertoires could contain abundant contaminating clonotypes from the bulk population, so computational filtering was required.

The sample's treatment or condition, from its label and the paper: live attenuated yellow fever vaccine strain. At every blood-draw timepoint, two biological replicates of bulk PBMCs were collected. PBMCs were isolated from peripheral blood using a standard Ficoll-Paque protocol. TriZol was used to extract RNA from bulk PBMCs, CD4 and CD8 fractions, and dextramer-positive and dextramer-negative fractions. A few counts support this clonotype. No antigen is known for it. Within one base of it there is no much larger clone, and no base qualities were kept. Sequencing relied on an Illumina NovaSeq 6000. TCR cDNA was synthesized by 5'RACE template switching, through which a universal primer site and unique molecular identifiers were introduced. Priming for cDNA synthesis came from both the TCR alpha and TCR beta constant segments. Library amplification involved two PCR steps, and the second step added sample barcodes and sequencing adapters. Sequencing of libraries was done on Illumina HiSeq 2500 (2x100 bp) or NovaSeq (2x150 bp). The paper's data handling went like this. Reads were demultiplexed and collapsed into UMI consensus sequences with MIGEC, and V(D)J alignment was performed with MiXCR. Clonotypes responding to the vaccine were identified with edgeR on replicate PBMC samples, with the criteria of FDR below 0.01 and a log2 fold change above 5 up to day 15. Each bulk clonotype was labeled CD4 or CD8 based on which sequenced repertoire, CD4 or CD8, contained the clonotype at higher abundance. TCRdb reran the public reads through fastp at Q25 and MiXCR, keeping productive beta chains. Rows with a matching CDR3 protein are joined into one entry that keeps the most common DNA and genes. These V and J calls rely on TCRdb rather than the paper's analysis. This sample comprises around 300,000 distinct CDR3 sequences, over 4% of them detected only once. The ten largest clones represent approximately 25% of the sample.

In the germline V gene, CDR1 corresponds to SGHRS and CDR2 to YFSETQ. The V and J ends are trimmed by 3 bases and 1 base, leaving 10 bases between them. The CDR3 measures 14 amino acids from cysteine to phenylalanine. The only DNA kept is the CDR3, 42 bases in frame from the first base. The rearrangement combines TRBV5-1 with TRBJ1-1, and perhaps TRBD1 as D gene, on 5 matching bases. This sequence originates from a man younger than 30 who received the YFV17D yellow fever vaccine. The sample here was PBMCs, taken 5 days after the yellow fever booster vaccination. At the DNA level, the sequence is TGCGCCAGCAGCTGGGGGGGACCGAACACTGAAGCTTTCTTT. Translation gives CASSWGGPNTEAFF.